The 16 T cell receptor beta chains in this list originate from one sample, sequenced in a study of Graves' ophthalmopathy and Graves' hyperthyroidism. RNA transcripts yielded amplified TCR beta CDR3 regions. RT-PCR in the first round used HTBI primers; a second-round multiplex PCR followed. TCRdb re-derived calls from the multiplex PCR reads in MiXCR, one entry per CDR3 protein. The sample records 450,000 to 600,000 distinct CDR3 sequences, about 35% being singletons. Sequences were obtained from peripheral blood or thyroid tissue (not recorded which). The origin of the receptors is an adult man with Graves' hyperthyroidism.

Of note for this clonotype: Possible read error: a much larger clone is one base away. The chain couples TRBV11-3 to TRBJ1-5, with 8 positions matching TRBD1. The germline V gene encodes CDR1 SGHNT and CDR2 YENEEA. This CDR3 is built from 15 residues. With 5 bases clipped from V and 7 bases from J, the junction kept 10 bases outside the gene matches. The CDR3 nucleotides read TGTGCCAGCAGCCCTCGGGGACAGGCAGGGCAGCCCCAGCATTTT. Translating gives CASSPRGQAGQPQHF. The entire variable domain, with the rest obtained from reference TRBV11-3 and TRBJ1-5, is as follows: EAGVVQSPRYKIIEKKQPVAFWCNPISGHNTLYWYLQNLGQGPELLIRYENEEAVDDSQLPKDRFSAERLKGVDSTLKIQPAELGDSAVYLCASSPRGQAGQPQHFGDGTRLSIL.

This chain uses TRBV7-8 with TRBJ2-7, with 8 bases matching TRBD2. The CDR3 spans 16 residues. Trimming took 1 base from V and 0 from J; bases not matched to a gene: 5. Germline V gene lookup returns CDR1 SGHVS and CDR2 FQNEAQ. This CDR3 is CASSLVGGGSSYEQYF. The CDR3 DNA is TGTGCCAGCAGCTTAGTCGGCGGGGGGAGCTCCTACGAGCAGTACTTC.

Concerning this clonotype itself: Mismatch with germline at one junction end may stem from a read error. The chain couples TRBV7-7 to TRBJ2-1; TRBD1 is a possible D gene (5 bases). This CDR3 contains 13 residues. Germline V CDR1 and CDR2: SSHAT, FNYEAQ (reference sequence). CDR3 protein: CASSLGLRNEQFF. The CDR3 nucleotides read TGTGCTAGCAGCTTGGGGCTTAGGAATGAGCAGTTCTTC.

The sample holds many counts of this clonotype. This CDR3 reads CSARTVDNYGYTF. The CDR3 nucleotides read TGCAGTGCTAGGACAGTGGATAACTATGGCTACACCTTC. This chain joins TRBV20-1 and TRBJ1-2, with D perhaps TRBD1 (5 bases). The CDR3 runs to 13 residues. Trimming cost V 3 bases and J 1 base, with 9 bases left between them. Germline CDR1 reads DFQATT; CDR2 reads SNEGSKA (reference sequence).

This clonotype has only one observation. A much larger clone differs from this one at a single base, so this may be a read error. The CDR3 DNA sequence: TGTGCCATCAGCGTCTTCGGCACCGGGGAGCTGTTTTTT. It encodes CAISVFGTGELFF. This chain links TRBV10-3 with TRBJ2-2; no reliable D call. V was cut by 6 bases and J by 4 bases, with 9 bases left in between. CDR1 and CDR2 (germline): ENHRY, SYGVKD. CDR3 size: 13 residues.

Many counts were recorded for this clonotype. The chain joins TRBV7-9 to TRBJ1-1; the D is unclear. Per the germline V gene, CDR1 is SEHNR and CDR2 is FQNEAQ (reference sequence). The CDR3 consists of 13 residues. Trimming took 7 bases from V and 1 from J, leaving 10 bases between them. CDR3 DNA: TGTGCCAGCAAGTCGGGAGAGAACACTGAAGCTTTCTTT. The encoded protein is CASKSGENTEAFF. Complete variable domain (other parts from reference TRBV7-9 and TRBJ1-1): DTGVSQNPRHKITKRGQNVTFRCDPISEHNRLYWYRQTLGQGPEFLTYFQNEAQLEKSRLLSDRFSAERPKGSFSTLEIQRTEQGDSAMYLCASKSGENTEAFFGQGTRLTVV.

This clonotype showed up many times. The genes are TRBV19 and TRBJ1-5; possibly TRBD1 for D (6 bases). From germline, CDR1 is LNHDA and CDR2 SQIVND (reference sequence). This CDR3 is built from 14 residues. Trimming pared 6 bases from V and 1 base from J, leaving 10 bases between. The CDR3 region has the DNA TGTGCCAGTAGCATCGGGACAAGCAATCAGCCCCAGCATTTT. As protein: CASSIGTSNQPQHF.

This rearrangement joins TRBV12-3 or TRBV12-4 to TRBJ1-1, with D possibly being TRBD1 (6 bases). The CDR3 loop spans 17 amino acids. The germline V and J ends were trimmed by 4 bases and 1 base, with 19 bases remaining between them. CDR3 DNA: TGTGCCAGCAGTTCGCAAATAACCGACAGGCGGAACACTGAAGCTTTCTTT. Its protein is CASSSQITDRRNTEAFF.

The J gene is TRBJ1-1, the V gene TRBV7-9; 10 bases match TRBD1. CDR1 and CDR2 (germline): SEHNR, FQNEAQ (reference sequence). Trimming cost V 4 bases and J 0 bases; bases outside gene matches: 5. The CDR3 totals 16 residues. The DNA of the CDR3 is TGTGCCAGCAGCTCCGGACAGGGGGGTTTGAACACTGAAGCTTTCTTT. Translated: CASSSGQGGLNTEAFF.

Regarding this clonotype: Germline and junction disagree at one end, which may indicate a read error. The chain has TRBV9 and TRBJ1-5; D gene uncertain. The CDR3 length is 13 residues. Germline V CDR1 and CDR2: SGDLS, YYNGEE. The CDR3 spells CARSVGTVQPQHF. CDR3 nucleotides: TGTGCCCGCAGCGTAGGTACAGTTCAGCCCCAGCATTTT.

The sample holds many counts of this clonotype. V and J are TRBV29-1 and TRBJ2-7; 8 bases line up with TRBD2. This CDR3 is built from 14 residues. With V trimmed by 6 bases and J by 0 bases, 7 bases remained unmatched. CDR1 and CDR2 (germline): SQVTM, ANQGSEA. The CDR3 is CSVGGSGSSYEQYF. CDR3 nucleotides: TGCAGCGTGGGGGGGAGCGGGAGCTCCTACGAGCAGTACTTC.

Of note for this clonotype: A much more abundant neighbour one base away suggests this may be a read error. The chain has TRBV10-3 and TRBJ2-5; no reliable D call. The CDR3 contains 15 residues. V was trimmed by 5 bases and J by 5 bases, leaving 18 bases between them. Germline V CDR1 and CDR2: ENHRY, SYGVKD. CDR3 bases: TGTGCCATCAGTTACTCAGGTCGCCTTCGGGAGACCCAGTACTTC. It codes for CAISYSGRLRETQYF.

This chain joins TRBV29-1 and TRBJ1-3; weak D call: TRBD1 (6 bases). Trimming took 4 bases from V and 4 from J, leaving 11 bases between them. The CDR3 spans 13 residues. Germline CDR1 reads SQVTM; CDR2 reads ANQGSEA. CDR3 in amino acids: CSVVGGQGNTIYF. In DNA form, the CDR3 reads TGCAGCGTTGTAGGGGGTCAAGGAAACACCATATATTTT.

As to this clonotype: A much larger clone lies one base from this, so it may be a read error. The V and J genes are TRBV7-9 and TRBJ1-4, with TRBD1 matching 7 bases. The CDR3 is 14 residues long. Germline V lookup: CDR1 SEHNR, CDR2 FQNEAQ (reference sequence). The CDR3 sequence is CASSWTGPNEKLLF. CDR3 in DNA: TGTGCCAGCAGCTGGACAGGTCCGAATGAAAAGCTGTTGTTT.

The V and J genes are TRBV3-1 and TRBJ2-7; TRBD2 matches at 10 bases. V lost 1 base, J lost 6 bases, and 12 bases stayed unmatched. CDR1 is LGHDT and CDR2 is YNNKEL in the germline V gene (reference sequence). The CDR3 sequence is 17 residues long. The DNA for the CDR3 is TGTGCCAGCAGCCAAGCTGGGAAGAGCGGGAGGGCCTCCGAGCAGTACTTC. This sequence encodes CASSQAGKSGRASEQYF.

This clonotype was picked up many times. The CDR3 here is CASSLVSQSNEKLFF. CDR3 in DNA: TGTGCCAGCAGCTTAGTTTCCCAGTCTAATGAAAAACTGTTTTTT. The chain employs TRBV7-2 and TRBJ1-4; D ambiguous. The CDR3 contains 15 residues. The V gene's germline CDR1 is SGHTA and CDR2 FQGNSA. V was pared by 1 base and J by 3 bases, with 9 bases between.